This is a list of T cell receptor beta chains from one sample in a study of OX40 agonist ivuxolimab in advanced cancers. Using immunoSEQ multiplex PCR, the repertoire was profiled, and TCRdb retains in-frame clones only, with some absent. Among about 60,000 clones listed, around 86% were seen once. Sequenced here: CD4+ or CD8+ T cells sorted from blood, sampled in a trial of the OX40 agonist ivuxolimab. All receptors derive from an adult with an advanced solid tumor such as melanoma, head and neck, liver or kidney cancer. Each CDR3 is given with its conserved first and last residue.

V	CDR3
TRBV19	CASTRTEQGNYGYTF
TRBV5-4	CASSPRSGRYGDEQFF
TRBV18	CASSPIKGADEQFF
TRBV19	CASSTGADTQYF
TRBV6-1	CASSTQGGNTGELFF
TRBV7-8	CASSRGGQPQHF
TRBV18	CASSPTSGSGDTQYF
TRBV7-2	CASRPLTGRADTQYF
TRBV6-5	CASSYSIIWGTEAFF
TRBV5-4	CASSLPSGSYNEQFF
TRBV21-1	CASSKKELRESLMNEQFF
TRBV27	CASSLYVGGGAWNTEAFF
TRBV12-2	CASRLGDAGGDFGGELFF
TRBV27	CASSLVYGSLGEQYF
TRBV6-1	CASSLLDTQYF
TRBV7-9	CASSSDTGDTQYF
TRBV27	CASSWAANSPLHF
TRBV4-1	CASSHGMAGKDYGYTF
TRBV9	CASGQGSKYEQYF
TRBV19	CASSIGPLANYEQYF
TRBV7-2	CASRRATNEKLFF
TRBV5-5	CASSLRRGPPYEQYF
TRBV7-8	CASSLVPASGDYNEQFF
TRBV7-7	CASGPQGGSTDTQYF
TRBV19	CASSTGAGGPQHF
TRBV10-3	CALTAGGTYYEQYF
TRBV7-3	CASSPTSGPYNEQFF
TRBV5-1	CASSTGQTDTQYF
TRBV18	CASSATSGSYNEQFF
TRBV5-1	CASSFGSGRSAETQYF
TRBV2	CASKGGRAIGELFF
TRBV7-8	CASSLVRTSGRITGELFF
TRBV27	CASSSRGRETNEKLFF
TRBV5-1	CASSPGTGRTNTEAFF
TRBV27	CASSRDRLYEQYF
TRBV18	CASSKGGEQYF
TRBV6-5	CASSYAGGRNEQYF
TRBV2	CASIRAGGFYEQYF
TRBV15	CATSRGAGAYNEQFF
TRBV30	CAWSPSSGNTIYF
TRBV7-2	CASSRFRREGPLNEQFF
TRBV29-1	CSVARRDEQYF
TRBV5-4	CASSQGPIKGGYTF